This T cell receptor beta chain comes out of a study of cytomegalovirus exposure and HLA in healthy donors (dated by TCRdb to about 2017). With regard to the full study: An earlier analysis of approximately 640 of the donors reported about 250 Gb of sequence data and roughly 110 million unique TCR beta sequences from around 200 million T cells. HLA typing included class I and class II loci at four-digit resolution. An earlier analysis of 587 of the donors applied high-throughput TCR beta sequencing to assess whether each TCR beta V gene segment acted as functional or pseudogenic. Roughly five DR-DQ haplotypes were treated as single units for association and clustering because of strong linkage in the cohort. To study patterns of TCR occurrence, a later analysis re-analyzed previously published TCR beta repertoires from 650 to 750 donors and added high-resolution HLA genotyping. High-throughput TCR immunosequencing, statistical association of individual TCRs with disease status, and machine learning were combined to predict cytomegalovirus infection status. An early release that covered some 630 HLA-typed donors contained 250 to 350 gigabases of sequencing data and 70 million to 100 million unique TCR sequences. Rather than drawing on any new phenotypic data, the later analysis identified candidate immune exposures from TCR beta sequences and the way those sequences occurred across donors. Donor age, sex, ethnicity and CMV serostatus were collected together with the repertoire data. Of the roughly 430 genotyped donors, approximately 80% fell in the genetic ancestry cluster associated with self-reported Caucasian donors. In a later genetic analysis, genome-wide SNP genotypes for about 65% of the roughly 700 donors were used, and that subset was treated as a discovery cohort. The T cell repertoires of 666 subjects were profiled by immunosequencing and related to cytomegalovirus serostatus. Among about 390 genotyped donors of the cohort, an average of about 240,000 unique TCR beta nucleotide sequences were sequenced per donor, about a sixth of them non-productive. All discovery cohort repertoires had been generated using a single sequencing platform. A separate validation cohort of approximately 120 different subjects was used in addition to the approximately 700-subject first cohort. The aim of the study was to test whether cataloging public T cell receptors could identify signatures of past pathogen exposure. The number of donors typed differed by locus, with 629-630 for A, B, C, DRB1 and DQB1, 522 for DQA1, under 610 for DPA1, and 450 to 480 for DPB1.

The cohort was made up of 666 healthy bone marrow donors. Cohort members were all nominally healthy when sampled, although unrecorded immune exposures were likely present. The donor was CMV seropositive and was included in the group of 250 to 300 seropositive cohort members. Each donor provided a peripheral blood sample, and peripheral blood mononuclear cells were used for TCR beta sequencing. The Qiagen DNeasy Blood Extraction Kit was used to extract genomic DNA from the blood cell samples. Deletion took 6 bases off V and 0 bases off J, with a span of 12 bases between the germline ends. From the cysteine up to the phenylalanine, the CDR3 has a length of 14 residues. Left in the record is the CDR3 DNA by itself, 42 bases read in frame from the first base. CDR1 MNHEY and CDR2 SVGAGI were looked up in the germline V gene. Note on this clone: The antigen it recognizes is unknown. It has no much larger one-base neighbor in the sample; base qualities were not kept.

Library prep was done by the immunoSEQ multiplex PCR assay. For the multiplex PCR, a mixture combining 60 forward primers for TCR Vbeta segments and 13 reverse primers for TCR Jbeta segments was used. The CDR3 region of rearranged TCR beta genes was amplified from genomic DNA with a multiplex PCR assay. On the Illumina HiSeq System, the amplified TCR beta libraries were sequenced as 87-base-pair reads. In the source study's methods: A later analysis counted about 80 million unique TCR beta chains across the 670 or so repertoires, and about 10 million of these chains were shared by at least two donors. To remove PCR and sequencing errors, raw reads were error-corrected and collapsed into unique sequences using a nearest-neighbor algorithm that merged closely related sequences. Alignment of CDR3 sequences to IMGT reference sequences was used to assign V, D and J gene segments. For a sequence to be retained, a match of at least six nucleotides to both a V gene segment and a J gene segment was required. A rearrangement was called productive if the CDR3 had no stop codons and remained in frame with V and J, and every other rearrangement was called non-productive. Following IMGT convention, CDR3 was defined as the stretch from the second conserved V-encoded cysteine to the conserved J-encoded phenylalanine. The earlier analysis of 550 to 650 of the donors excluded any sequence lacking an unambiguous match to a single V gene segment. In an earlier analysis of a few hundred of the donors, V segments were called functional above 56.7% productive rearrangements and were called segregating when the between-donor standard deviation exceeded 5%. To diagnose cytomegalovirus status from the catalog of TCR beta chain sequences, a statistical classification framework was built. In a later analysis, V and J genes were assigned by comparing TCR nucleotide sequences against IMGT/GENE-DB human TR gene sequences. Using the TCRdist pipeline, a later analysis assigned CDR3 sequences along with most-parsimonious VDJ recombination scenarios. In a later analysis, each TCR beta chain was defined by its CDR3 amino acid sequence together with its V-gene family, and reads without a unique V-gene family were excluded. A later analysis removed several hundred highly shared, low-generation-probability nucleotide sequences to deal with suspected cross-contamination and a sequencing artifact. In a later analysis, a clonal expansion index was calculated for each public chain from normalized within-repertoire ranks of inferred template counts. A later analysis computed generation probabilities with a VDJ recombination model fitted to out-of-frame rearrangements, and checked the results against IGoR. Hypergeometric tests were used in a later analysis to score TCR-TCR, TCR-HLA and TCR-CMV co-occurrence, with a repertoire-size bias correction applied to the TCR pairs. In a later analysis, false discovery rates were estimated by permuting HLA or CMV assignments 20 times. A later analysis grouped co-occurring TCRs with DBSCAN, adding TCRdist sequence similarity when clustering within HLA-allele-positive subsets. Repertoires with fewer than 30,000 or more than 120,000 public chains were left out of co-occurrence clustering, as were about 5 repertoires with anomalous nucleotide sharing. Held by TCRdb, this immuneACCESS table contains in-frame sequences only and omits some clones. Under half of the omission traces to an unresolved V gene where checked; the cause of the rest is unknown. Clone size and V and J calls were adopted from that table, with D and trimming inferred from the DNA. The sample profile shows about 120,000 clones; approximately 8.6% of them were found once. The top ten hold around 5.8% of the sample.

Overall results and qualifications from the work: The study gave a list of 150 to 200 TCR beta chains associated with cytomegalovirus. Because HLA typing was unavailable for some donors at each locus, only the typed subset was used in association tests. According to a later analysis, parvovirus B19, influenza, CMV and Epstein-Barr virus appeared linked to several top co-occurrence clusters. The cohort was sequenced for TCR beta chains only, and without alpha or paired-chain data the features that could be detected were limited. In vitro tests confirmed that a few of the cytomegalovirus-associated TCR beta chains recognize cytomegalovirus antigens. The classifier was reported to diagnose cytomegalovirus status with high specificity and sensitivity in both the original and validation cohorts. A later genetic analysis associated a missense DCLRE1C variant with V-gene and J-gene trimming of TCR beta chains, and an independent cohort replicated the association. For the cohort, immune exposure information was limited to CMV serostatus. A cluster of highly shared sequence variants was judged likely to be a technical artifact of the sequencing pipeline. Compared with equally common non-associated chains, HLA-associated TCR beta chains in a later analysis were more clonally expanded and had lower generation probabilities. While some public TCRs were present in many individuals, most TCR sequences turned up only very rarely across donors. The authors suggested that the approach could potentially be extended to other disease states and immunological phenotypes. A further reported finding was that TCR beta sequences accurately predicted the HLA-A and HLA-B alleles for most subjects in the first cohort. Sequencing depth was assumed to be roughly uniform across donors in the presence/absence analyses, though that assumption may not hold. In a later analysis, the rate of TCR association differed among HLA loci, with DRB1 alleles having the most associated TCRs and HLA-C alleles having the fewest. Because counts were too low, seventeen rarely observed V segments, including chromosome 9 orphons, were left out of the earlier analysis of a few hundred of the donors. Specific HLA alleles were associated with around 18,000 TCR beta sequences at a false discovery rate of 0.05 in a later analysis. In a later analysis, most CMV-associated TCR beta chains were found to appear HLA-restricted, with HLA associations seemingly driven largely by CMV exposure. Some IMGT-functional V segments, including TRBV6-2 and TRBV6-3, could not be distinguished by the 87-base-pair reads and were therefore excluded. In an earlier analysis of a few hundred of the donors, most TCR beta V segments were observed in productive rearrangements about 87% or about 30% of the time, broadly matching IMGT annotations. In a later genetic analysis, fewer N-insertions in productive TCRs were reported among donors in an Asian-associated ancestry cluster than the approximately 670-donor mean. Assigning TCR associations to individual alleles was difficult when HLA alleles, especially DR and DQ, strongly co-occurred. Linkage disequilibrium might explain the correlated functional status among segregating V segments, but an unknown experimental factor could not be excluded.

The sample comprised PBMCs. This clonotype was obtained from a woman between 40 and 50 years old in good health and CMV-seropositive. Recombination linked TRBV6-5 to TRBJ2-7, with TRBD2 tentatively as D gene (5 bases match). CDR3 sequence: CASREITSSYEQYF. The DNA sequence is TGTGCCAGCAGGGAGATAACTAGCTCCTACGAGCAGTACTTC.